This entry concerns a single T cell receptor (beta chain). The antigen remains undetermined. The protocol was immunoSEQ multiplex PCR, while the TCRdb copy is restricted to in-frame clones and leaves out a portion. The table includes 54,000 or so clones, 87% detected once. Deletions cut 5 bases from V and 6 bases from J, with 14 bases between. The CDR3 totals 13 residues. Germline CDR1 and CDR2: LNHDA and SQIVND (reference sequence). This sample is drawn from a study of T cell responses to AZD1222 COVID-19 vaccine. Points from the study as a whole: Baseline serology detected seropositivity in only five or six AZD1222 recipients.

The sequencing used peripheral blood, collected on day 0 of AZD1222 vaccination. The TCR comes from an adult in good health. This chain joins TRBV19 and TRBJ2-7; TRBD2 might be the D (8 bases). CDR3 residues: CASSSGRGLEQYF. The CDR3 nucleotides are TGTGCCAGTAGTTCCGGGAGGGGGCTCGAGCAGTACTTC.